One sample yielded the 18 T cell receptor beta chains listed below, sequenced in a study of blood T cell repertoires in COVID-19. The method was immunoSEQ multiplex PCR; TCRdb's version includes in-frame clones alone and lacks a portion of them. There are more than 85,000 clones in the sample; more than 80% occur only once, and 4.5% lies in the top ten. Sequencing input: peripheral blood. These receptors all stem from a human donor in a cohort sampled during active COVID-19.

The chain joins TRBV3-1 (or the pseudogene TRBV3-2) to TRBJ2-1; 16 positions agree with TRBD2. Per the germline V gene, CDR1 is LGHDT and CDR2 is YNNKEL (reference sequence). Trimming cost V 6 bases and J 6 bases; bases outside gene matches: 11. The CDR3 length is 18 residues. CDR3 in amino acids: CASRLSGTSGGVVNEQFF. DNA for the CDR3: TGTGCCAGCAGGCTCTCCGGGACTAGCGGGGGGGTGGTCAATGAGCAGTTCTTC.

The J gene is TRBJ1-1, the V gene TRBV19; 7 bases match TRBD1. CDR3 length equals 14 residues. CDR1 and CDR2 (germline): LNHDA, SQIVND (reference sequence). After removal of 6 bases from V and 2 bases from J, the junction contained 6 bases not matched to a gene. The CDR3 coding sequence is TGTGCCAGTAGCCAGGGACAGACCAACACTGAAGCTTTCTTT. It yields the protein CASSQGQTNTEAFF.

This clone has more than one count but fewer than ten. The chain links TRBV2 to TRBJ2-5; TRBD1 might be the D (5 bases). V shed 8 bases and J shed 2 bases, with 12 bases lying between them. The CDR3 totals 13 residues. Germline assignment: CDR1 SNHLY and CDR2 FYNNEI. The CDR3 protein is CASGRTPQETQYF. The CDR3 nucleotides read TGTGCCAGCGGGCGGACACCACAAGAGACCCAGTACTTC. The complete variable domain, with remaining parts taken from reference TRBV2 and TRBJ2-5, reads EPEVTQTPSHQVTQMGQEVILRCVPISNHLYFYWYRQILGQKVEFLVSFYNNEISEKSEIFDDQFSVERPDGSNFTLKIRSTKLEDSAMYFCASGRTPQETQYFGPGTRLLVL.

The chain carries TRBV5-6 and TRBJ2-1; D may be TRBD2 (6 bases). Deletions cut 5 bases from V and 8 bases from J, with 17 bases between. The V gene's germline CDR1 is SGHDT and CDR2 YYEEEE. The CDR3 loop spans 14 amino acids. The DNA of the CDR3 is TGTGCCAGCAGACGATGGGGCCCGGGGGATGAGCAGTTCTTC. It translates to CASRRWGPGDEQFF.

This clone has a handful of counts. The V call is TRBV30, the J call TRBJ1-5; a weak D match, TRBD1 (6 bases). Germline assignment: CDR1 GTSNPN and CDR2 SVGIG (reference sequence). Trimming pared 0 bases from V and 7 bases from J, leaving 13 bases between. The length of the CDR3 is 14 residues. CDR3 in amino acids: CAWSVGAGDQPQHF. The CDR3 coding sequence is TGTGCCTGGAGTGTGGGGGCAGGGGACCAGCCCCAGCATTTT. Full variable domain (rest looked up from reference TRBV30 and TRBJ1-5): SQTIHQWPATLVQPVGSPLSLECTVEGTSNPNLYWYRQAAGRGLQLLFYSVGIGQISSEVPQNLSASRPQDRQFILSSKKLLLSDSGFYLCAWSVGAGDQPQHFGDGTRLSIL.

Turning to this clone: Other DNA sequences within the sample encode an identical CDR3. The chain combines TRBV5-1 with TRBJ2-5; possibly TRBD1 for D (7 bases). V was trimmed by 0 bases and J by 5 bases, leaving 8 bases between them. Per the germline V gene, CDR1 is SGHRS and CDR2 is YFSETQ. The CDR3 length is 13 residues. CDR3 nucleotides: TGCGCCAGCAGCTTGGCAGGGGGGGAGACCCAGTACTTC. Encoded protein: CASSLAGGETQYF.

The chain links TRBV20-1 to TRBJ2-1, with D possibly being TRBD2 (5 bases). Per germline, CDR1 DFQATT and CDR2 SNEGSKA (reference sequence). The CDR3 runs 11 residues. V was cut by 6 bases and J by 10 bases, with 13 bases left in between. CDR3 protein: CSATILIEQFF. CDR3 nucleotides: TGCAGTGCGACTATCCTTATAGAGCAGTTCTTC.

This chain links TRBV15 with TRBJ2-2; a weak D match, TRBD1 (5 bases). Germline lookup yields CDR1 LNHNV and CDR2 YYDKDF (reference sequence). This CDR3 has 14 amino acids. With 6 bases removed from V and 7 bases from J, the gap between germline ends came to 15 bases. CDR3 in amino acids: CATRAEGAVGELFF. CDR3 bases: TGTGCCACCAGGGCAGAAGGGGCGGTCGGGGAGCTGTTTTTT.

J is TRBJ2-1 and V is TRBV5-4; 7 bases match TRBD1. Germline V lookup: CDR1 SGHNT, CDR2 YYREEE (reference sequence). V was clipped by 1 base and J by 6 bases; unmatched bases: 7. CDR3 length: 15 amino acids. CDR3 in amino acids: CASSLPPGGLNEQFF. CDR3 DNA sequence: TGTGCCAGCAGCTTGCCCCCAGGGGGTCTCAATGAGCAGTTCTTC.

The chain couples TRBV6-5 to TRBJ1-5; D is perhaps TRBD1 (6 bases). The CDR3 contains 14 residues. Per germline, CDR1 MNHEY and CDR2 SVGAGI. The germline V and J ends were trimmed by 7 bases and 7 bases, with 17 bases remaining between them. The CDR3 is CASNLGGGGQPQHF. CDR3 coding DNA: TGTGCCAGCAACTTAGGGGGTGGGGGACAGCCCCAGCATTTT.

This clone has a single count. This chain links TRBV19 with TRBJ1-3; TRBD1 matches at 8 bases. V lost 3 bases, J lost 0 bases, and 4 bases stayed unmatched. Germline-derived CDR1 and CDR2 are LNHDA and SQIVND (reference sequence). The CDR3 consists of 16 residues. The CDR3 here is CASSIGQGFSGNTIYF. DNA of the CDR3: TGTGCCAGTAGTATTGGACAGGGTTTCTCTGGAAACACCATATATTTT.

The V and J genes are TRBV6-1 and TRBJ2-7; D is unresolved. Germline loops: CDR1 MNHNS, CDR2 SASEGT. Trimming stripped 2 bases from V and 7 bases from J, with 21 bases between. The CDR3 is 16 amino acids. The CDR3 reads CASSEIPNYSPQEQYF. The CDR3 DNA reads TGTGCCAGCAGTGAAATACCTAACTATTCTCCCCAGGAGCAGTACTTC.

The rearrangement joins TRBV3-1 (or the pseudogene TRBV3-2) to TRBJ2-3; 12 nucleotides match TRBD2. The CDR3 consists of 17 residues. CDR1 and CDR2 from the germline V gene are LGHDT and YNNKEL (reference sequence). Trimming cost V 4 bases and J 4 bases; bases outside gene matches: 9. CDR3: CASSPSLAGGQADTQYF. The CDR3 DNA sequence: TGTGCCAGCAGCCCCTCCCTAGCGGGGGGGCAGGCAGATACGCAGTATTTT.

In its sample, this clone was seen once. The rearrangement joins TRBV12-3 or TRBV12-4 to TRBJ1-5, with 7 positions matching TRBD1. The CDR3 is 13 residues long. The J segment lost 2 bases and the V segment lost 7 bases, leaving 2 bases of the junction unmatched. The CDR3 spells CASNDRGNQPQHF. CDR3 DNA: TGTGCCAGCAATGACAGGGGCAATCAGCCCCAGCATTTT.

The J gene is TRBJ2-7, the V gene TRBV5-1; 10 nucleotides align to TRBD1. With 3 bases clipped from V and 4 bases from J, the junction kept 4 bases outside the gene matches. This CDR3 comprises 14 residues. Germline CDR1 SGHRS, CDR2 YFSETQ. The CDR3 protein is CASSSTGGGYEQYF. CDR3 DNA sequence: TGCGCCAGCAGCTCGACAGGGGGCGGATACGAGCAGTACTTC.

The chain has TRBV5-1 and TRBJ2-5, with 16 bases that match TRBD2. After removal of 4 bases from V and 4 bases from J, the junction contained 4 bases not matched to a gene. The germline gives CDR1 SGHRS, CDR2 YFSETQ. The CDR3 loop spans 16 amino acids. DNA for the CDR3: TGCGCCAGCAGCCCGGGACTAGCGGGGGGGCCAGAGACCCAGTACTTC. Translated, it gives CASSPGLAGGPETQYF.

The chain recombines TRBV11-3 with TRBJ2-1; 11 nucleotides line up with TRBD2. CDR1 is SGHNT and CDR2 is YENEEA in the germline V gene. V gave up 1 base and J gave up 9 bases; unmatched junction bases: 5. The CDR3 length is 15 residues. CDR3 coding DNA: TGTGCCAGCAGCTTAGGTAGCGGGGGGGCAGGTGAGCAGTTCTTC. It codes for CASSLGSGGAGEQFF. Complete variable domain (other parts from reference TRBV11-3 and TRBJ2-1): EAGVVQSPRYKIIEKKQPVAFWCNPISGHNTLYWYLQNLGQGPELLIRYENEEAVDDSQLPKDRFSAERLKGVDSTLKIQPAELGDSAVYLCASSLGSGGAGEQFFGPGTRLTVL.

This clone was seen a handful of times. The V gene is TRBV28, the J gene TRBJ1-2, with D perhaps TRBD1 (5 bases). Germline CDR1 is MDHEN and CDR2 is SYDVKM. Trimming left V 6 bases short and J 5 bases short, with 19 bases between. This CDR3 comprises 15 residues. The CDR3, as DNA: TGTGCCAGCAGCCAGGGATGGGGCAGGGTTTATGGCTACACCTTC. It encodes CASSQGWGRVYGYTF.